Sequencing of this TCR beta chain was carried out in a study of shared clonotypes between healthy human individuals. Whole-study context: Donor ages ranged 18 to 49 years: a couple of women, a few men.

This table comes from immunoSEQ multiplex PCR, and its TCRdb copy is limited to in-frame clones, with some not included. The table lists about half a million clones, almost 80% of them singletons, with more than 10% in the top ten. Germline assignment: CDR1 MDHEN and CDR2 SYDVKM. V lost 2 bases, J lost 4 bases, and 6 bases lay in between. The CDR3 is 12 residues long. Concerning this clone: Different DNA sequences within this sample yield the same CDR3.

This chain connects TRBV28 to TRBJ2-7; maybe TRBD1 (6 bases). The origin of this receptor is a woman aged 40 to 50 in good health. Some clones in this sample may be carry-over from other donors' samples. The material sequenced was PBMCs. CDR3 region: CASSLGQYEQYF. CDR3 in DNA: TGTGCCAGCAGTTTAGGACAGTACGAGCAGTACTTC.